These 7 T cell receptor beta chains came from one sample sequenced in a study of beta chain features in type 1 diabetes. Expressed TCRB transcripts were sequenced after all isolated RNA was converted to cDNA. Data came from immunoSEQ multiplex PCR; TCRdb stores just in-frame clones and leaves some out. Among hundreds of thousands of clones listed, around 16% were seen once. The sequencing sample was made of naive CD4+ T cells from blood. The receptors were sampled from a man in his late teens or twenties in good health.

The V and J genes are TRBV29-1 and TRBJ2-2; 8 bases are a match to TRBD2. This CDR3 region has 15 residues. Germline lookup yields CDR1 SQVTM and CDR2 ANQGSEA. V lost 3 bases to trimming and J lost 0 bases; unmatched junction nucleotides: 3. The CDR3 nucleotides read TGCAGCGTTGACGGCGGGGGGCCGAACACCGGGGAGCTGTTTTTT. Translated, it gives CSVDGGGPNTGELFF.

The chain is built from TRBV9 and TRBJ2-2; D call uncertain. The CDR3 sequence is 16 residues long. The V end lost 0 bases, the J end lost 1 base, and 10 bases lay between the germline ends. Germline V lookup: CDR1 SGDLS, CDR2 YYNGEE. The CDR3 DNA is TGTGCCAGCAGCGTAGGGATCAGCCGGAACACCGGGGAGCTGTTTTTT. Translating it yields CASSVGISRNTGELFF.

This clone has only a few counts. The gene calls are TRBV28 and TRBJ1-2; TRBD1 matches 8 bases. The CDR3 sequence is 15 residues long. The germline CDR1 and CDR2 sequences are MDHEN and SYDVKM. Trimming at V came to 2 bases and at J to 4 bases, leaving 6 bases not matched to a gene. The CDR3 here is CASSLLGQGVYGYTF. In DNA, the CDR3 is TGTGCCAGCAGTTTACTTGGACAGGGTGTCTATGGCTACACCTTC.

The V gene is TRBV30, the J gene TRBJ2-5; TRBD1 aligns across 7 bases. The CDR3 runs 14 residues. V dropped 0 bases and J dropped 4; count of bases not matched to a gene: 5. Germline values: CDR1 GTSNPN, CDR2 SVGIG (reference sequence). The CDR3 region is CAWSVRGGPETQYF. The CDR3 DNA is TGTGCCTGGAGTGTACGAGGGGGCCCAGAGACCCAGTACTTC.

In this sample, this clone turned up a few times. CDR3 residues: CASSSSGANVLTF. CDR3 nucleotide sequence: TGTGCCAGCAGTTCAAGTGGGGCCAACGTCCTGACTTTC. The chain uses TRBV27 and TRBJ2-6; D is undetermined. CDR1 MNHEY and CDR2 SMNVEV come from the germline V gene (reference sequence). Trimming stripped 4 bases from V and 3 bases from J, with 4 bases between. This CDR3 is built from 13 residues.

This clone was detected only a few times. This chain uses TRBV7-9 with TRBJ2-5; 10 positions match TRBD2. The V segment lost 3 bases and the J segment 2 bases; nucleotides outside the gene matches: 6. The germline V gene encodes CDR1 SEHNR and CDR2 FQNEAQ (reference sequence). There are 16 residues in the CDR3. CDR3 protein: CASSFGLAGEQETQYF. The CDR3 bases are TGTGCCAGCAGCTTTGGTCTAGCGGGGGAACAAGAGACCCAGTACTTC.

The chain is built from TRBV28 and TRBJ2-5, with 10 bases aligning to TRBD2. The CDR3 length is 15 residues. V lost 5 bases and J lost 5; bases outside the gene matches: 8. Germline values: CDR1 MDHEN, CDR2 SYDVKM. CDR3 DNA sequence: TGTGCCAGCAGTACACCGGGACTAGCGTTGGAGACCCAGTACTTC. Protein sequence: CASSTPGLALETQYF. Looking up the rest from reference TRBV28 and TRBJ2-5 gives the full variable domain: DVKVTQSSRYLVKRTGEKVFLECVQDMDHENMFWYRQDPGLGLRLIYFSYDVKMKEKGDIPEGYSVSREKKERFSLILESASTNQTSMYLCASSTPGLALETQYFGPGTRLLVL.